This T cell receptor beta chain derives from a study of T-cell memory formation after mild COVID-19. Study overall: Largely donor-specific sequence clusters came from a couple of donors.

J gave up 7 bases and V 0 bases, and 9 bases lay outside the gene matches. Germline V CDR1 and CDR2: SGHVS, FQNEAQ. The CDR3 contains 17 residues. This clonotype was seen ten or more times. The antigen is not known. Libraries for TCRalpha and TCRbeta carried sample barcodes and unique molecular identifiers via 5'RACE. One entry per CDR3 protein results from TCRdb running MiXCR on the 5' RACE reads. The sample includes 130,000 to 150,000 distinct CDR3 sequences, 6% to 7% of them seen just once. Study-level findings and limits: The study found contracting CD4+ clones mainly in CM and EM and contracting CD8+ clones in EMRA. Clones shrinking from day 15 to 85 showed even CD4/CD8 mixes; later expanders tilted CD4+.

The clonotype originates from an adult woman who had mild COVID-19 (a few samples of this study predate the infection). Cell type and time point are not known. What was sequenced was PBMCs or a T cell subset sorted from them (not recorded which). The gene calls are TRBV7-8 and TRBJ2-1; 10 nucleotides line up with TRBD2. This CDR3 is CASSLARVAGGWNEQFF. CDR3 in DNA: TGTGCCAGCAGCTTAGCGCGAGTAGCGGGAGGTTGGAATGAGCAGTTCTTC.